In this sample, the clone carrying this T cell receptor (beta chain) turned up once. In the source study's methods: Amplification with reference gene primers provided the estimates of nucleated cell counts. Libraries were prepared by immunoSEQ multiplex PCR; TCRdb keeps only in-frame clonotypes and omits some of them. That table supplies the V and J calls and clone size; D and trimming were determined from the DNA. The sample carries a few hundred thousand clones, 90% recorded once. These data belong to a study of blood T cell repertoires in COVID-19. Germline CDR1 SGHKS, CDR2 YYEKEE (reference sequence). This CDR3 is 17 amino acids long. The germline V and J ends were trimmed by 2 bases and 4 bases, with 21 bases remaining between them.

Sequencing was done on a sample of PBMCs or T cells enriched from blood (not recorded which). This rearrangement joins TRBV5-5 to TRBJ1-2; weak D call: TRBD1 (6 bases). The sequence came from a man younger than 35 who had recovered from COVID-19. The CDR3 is CASSLGFSGVGFYGYTF. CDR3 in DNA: TGTGCCAGCAGCTTAGGTTTCTCAGGGGTTGGCTTCTATGGCTACACCTTC.